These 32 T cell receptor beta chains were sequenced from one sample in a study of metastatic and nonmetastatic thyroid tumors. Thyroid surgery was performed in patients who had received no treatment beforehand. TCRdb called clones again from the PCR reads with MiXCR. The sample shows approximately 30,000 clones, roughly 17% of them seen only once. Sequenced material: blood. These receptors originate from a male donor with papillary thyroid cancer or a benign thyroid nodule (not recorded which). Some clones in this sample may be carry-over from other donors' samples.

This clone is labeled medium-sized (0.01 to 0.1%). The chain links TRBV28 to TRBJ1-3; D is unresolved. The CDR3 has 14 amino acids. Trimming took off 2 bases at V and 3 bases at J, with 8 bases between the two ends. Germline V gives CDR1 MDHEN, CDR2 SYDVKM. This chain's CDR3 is CASSLGLSGNTIYF. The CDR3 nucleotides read TGTGCCAGCAGTTTAGGACTAAGTGGAAACACCATATATTTT.

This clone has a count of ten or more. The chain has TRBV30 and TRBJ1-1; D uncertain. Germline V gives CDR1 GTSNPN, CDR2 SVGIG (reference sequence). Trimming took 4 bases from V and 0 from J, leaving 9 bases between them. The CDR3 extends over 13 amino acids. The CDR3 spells CAWNPSMNTEAFF. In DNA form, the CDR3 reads TGTGCCTGGAACCCGAGCATGAACACTGAAGCTTTCTTT.

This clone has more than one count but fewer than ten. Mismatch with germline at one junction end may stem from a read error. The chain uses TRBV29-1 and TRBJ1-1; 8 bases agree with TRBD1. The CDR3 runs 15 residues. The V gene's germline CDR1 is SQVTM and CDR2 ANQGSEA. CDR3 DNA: TGCAGCGTTGGGACAGGGTGGGGAATTAACACTGAACCTTTCTTT. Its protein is CSVGTGWGINTEPFF.

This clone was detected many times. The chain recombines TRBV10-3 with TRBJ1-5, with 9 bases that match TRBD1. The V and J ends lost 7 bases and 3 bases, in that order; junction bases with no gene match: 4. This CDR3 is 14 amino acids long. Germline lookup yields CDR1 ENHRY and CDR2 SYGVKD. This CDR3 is CAIKGQGNNQPQHF. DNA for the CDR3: TGTGCCATCAAGGGACAGGGTAACAATCAGCCCCAGCATTTT.

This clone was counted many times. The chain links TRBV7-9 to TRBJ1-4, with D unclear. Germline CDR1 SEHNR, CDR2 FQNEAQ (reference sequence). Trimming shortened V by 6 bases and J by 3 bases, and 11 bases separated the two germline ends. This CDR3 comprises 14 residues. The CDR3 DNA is TGTGCCAGCAGTGAGGTGCAGGCTAATGAAAAACTGTTTTTT. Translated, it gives CASSEVQANEKLFF.

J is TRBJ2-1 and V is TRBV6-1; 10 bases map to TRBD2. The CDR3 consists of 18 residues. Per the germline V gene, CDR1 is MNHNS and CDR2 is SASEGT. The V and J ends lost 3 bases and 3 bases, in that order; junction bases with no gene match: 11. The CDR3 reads CASSDVRLGLADYNEQFF. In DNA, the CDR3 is TGTGCCAGCAGTGATGTACGACTCGGACTAGCGGACTACAATGAGCAGTTCTTC.

CDR3 protein: CASKSYRFNYGYTF. The CDR3 DNA reads TGTGCCAGCAAATCCTACAGGTTTAACTATGGCTACACCTTC. J is TRBJ1-2 and V is TRBV2, with D possibly being TRBD1 (5 bases). Germline lookup yields CDR1 SNHLY and CDR2 FYNNEI. Between the trimmed V and J ends, which lost 7 bases and 1 base, there was a span of 13 bases. The CDR3 contains 14 residues. The full variable domain, completed using reference TRBV2 and TRBJ1-2, is EPEVTQTPSHQVTQMGQEVILRCVPISNHLYFYWYRQILGQKVEFLVSFYNNEISEKSEIFDDQFSVERPDGSNFTLKIRSTKLEDSAMYFCASKSYRFNYGYTFGSGTRLTVV.

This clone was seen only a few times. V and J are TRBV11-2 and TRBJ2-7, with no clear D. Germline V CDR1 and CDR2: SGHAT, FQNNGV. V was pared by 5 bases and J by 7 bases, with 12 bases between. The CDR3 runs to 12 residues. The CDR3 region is CASSPLLGEQYF. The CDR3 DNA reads TGTGCCAGCAGCCCGTTATTGGGGGAGCAGTACTTC.

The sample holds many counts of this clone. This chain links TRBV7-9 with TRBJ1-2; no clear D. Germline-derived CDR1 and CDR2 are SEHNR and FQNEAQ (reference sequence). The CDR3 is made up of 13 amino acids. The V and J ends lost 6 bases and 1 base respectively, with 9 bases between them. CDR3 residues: CASRSLVNYGYTF. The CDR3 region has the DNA TGTGCCAGCAGGTCACTCGTTAACTATGGCTACACCTTC.

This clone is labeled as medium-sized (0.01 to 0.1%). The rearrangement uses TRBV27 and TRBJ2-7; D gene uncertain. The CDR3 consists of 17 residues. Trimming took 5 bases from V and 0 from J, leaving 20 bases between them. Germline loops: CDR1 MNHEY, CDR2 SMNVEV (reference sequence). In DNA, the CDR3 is TGTGCCAGCAGTCGTTTATCCCCGACGGGCAGCTCCTACGAGCAGTACTTC. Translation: CASSRLSPTGSSYEQYF.

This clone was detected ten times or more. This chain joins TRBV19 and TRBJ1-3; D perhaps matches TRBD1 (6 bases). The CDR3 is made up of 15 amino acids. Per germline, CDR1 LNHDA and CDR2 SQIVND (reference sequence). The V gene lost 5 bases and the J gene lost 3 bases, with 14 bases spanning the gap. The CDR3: CASSAGTTLGNTIYF. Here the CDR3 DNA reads TGTGCCAGTAGTGCGGGGACAACTCTTGGAAACACCATATATTTT.

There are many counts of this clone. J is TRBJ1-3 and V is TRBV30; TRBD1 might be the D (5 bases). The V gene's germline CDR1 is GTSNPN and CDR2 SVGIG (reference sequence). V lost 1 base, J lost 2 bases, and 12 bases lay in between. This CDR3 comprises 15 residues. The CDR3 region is CAWSAGGLAGNTIYF. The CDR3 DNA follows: TGTGCCTGGAGTGCGGGGGGACTGGCTGGAAACACCATATATTTT.

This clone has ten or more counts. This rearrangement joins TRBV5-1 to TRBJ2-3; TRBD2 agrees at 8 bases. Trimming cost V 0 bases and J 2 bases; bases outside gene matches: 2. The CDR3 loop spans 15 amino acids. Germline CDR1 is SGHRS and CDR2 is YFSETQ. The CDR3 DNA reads TGCGCCAGCAGCTTGGCACTAGCGGTCACAGATACGCAGTATTTT. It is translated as CASSLALAVTDTQYF.

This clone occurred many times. CDR3 bases: TGTGCCAGCAGTGCTAGAGGGGGACGTGGGTATGGCTACACCTTC. It translates to CASSARGGRGYGYTF. This rearrangement joins TRBV6-1 to TRBJ1-2; perhaps TRBD1 as D (6 bases). This CDR3 has 15 amino acids. The germline V and J ends were trimmed by 4 bases and 5 bases, with 17 bases remaining between them. Germline loops: CDR1 MNHNS, CDR2 SASEGT.

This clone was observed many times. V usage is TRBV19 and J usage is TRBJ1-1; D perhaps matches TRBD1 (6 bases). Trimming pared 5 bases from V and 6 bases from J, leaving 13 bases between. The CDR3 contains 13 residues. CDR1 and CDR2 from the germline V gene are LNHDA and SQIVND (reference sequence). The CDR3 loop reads CASSATGSAEAFF. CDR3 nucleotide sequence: TGTGCCAGTAGTGCCACAGGGAGCGCTGAAGCTTTCTTT.

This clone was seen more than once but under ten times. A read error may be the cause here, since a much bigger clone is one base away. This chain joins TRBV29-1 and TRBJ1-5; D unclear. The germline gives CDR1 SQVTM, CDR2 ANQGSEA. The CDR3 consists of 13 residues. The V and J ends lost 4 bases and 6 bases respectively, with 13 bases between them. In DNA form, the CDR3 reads TGCAGCGTTGGGTTCCAGGTTTGTCAGCCCCAGCATTTT. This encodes CSVGFQVCQPQHF.

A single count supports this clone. The CDR3: CAWRPPDSYYGYTF. The CDR3 region has the DNA TGTGCCTGGAGGCCTCCGGACAGTTACTATGGCTACACCTTC. V usage is TRBV30 and J usage is TRBJ1-2; D perhaps matches TRBD1 (6 bases). The CDR3 runs to 14 residues. The germline CDR1 and CDR2 sequences are GTSNPN and SVGIG (reference sequence). V was shortened by 3 bases and J by 3 bases, with 14 bases between the two germline ends.

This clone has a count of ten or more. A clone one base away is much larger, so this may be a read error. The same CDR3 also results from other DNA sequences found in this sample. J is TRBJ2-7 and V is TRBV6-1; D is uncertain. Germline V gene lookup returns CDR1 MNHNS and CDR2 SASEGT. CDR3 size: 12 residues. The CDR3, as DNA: TGTGCCAGCAGCGAAGTAGGGTACGAGCAGTACTTC. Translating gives CASSEVGYEQYF.

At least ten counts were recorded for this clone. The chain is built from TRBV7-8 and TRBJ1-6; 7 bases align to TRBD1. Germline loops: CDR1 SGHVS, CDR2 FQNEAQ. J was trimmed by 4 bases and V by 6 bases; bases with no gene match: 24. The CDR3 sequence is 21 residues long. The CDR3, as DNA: TGTGCCAGCAGTCAGTCCCGAGACAGGGAGGTTCTCGCGATTTATAATTCACCCCTCCACTTT. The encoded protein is CASSQSRDREVLAIYNSPLHF.

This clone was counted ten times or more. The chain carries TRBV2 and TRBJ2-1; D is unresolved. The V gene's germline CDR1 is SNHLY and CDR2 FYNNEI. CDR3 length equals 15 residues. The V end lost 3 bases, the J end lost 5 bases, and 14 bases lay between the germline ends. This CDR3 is CASSDWVGRDNEQFF. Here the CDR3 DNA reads TGTGCCAGCAGTGATTGGGTAGGTAGGGACAATGAGCAGTTCTTC.

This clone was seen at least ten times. CDR3 sequence: CASSSGTGGNEQYF. The CDR3 DNA reads as TGTGCCAGCAGCTCGGGGACAGGGGGCAACGAGCAGTACTTC. The chain links TRBV7-8 to TRBJ2-7, with TRBD1 identical over 12 bases. The CDR3 is 14 amino acids. CDR1 is SGHVS and CDR2 is FQNEAQ in the germline V gene. V lost 4 bases to trimming and J lost 5 bases; unmatched junction nucleotides: 3.

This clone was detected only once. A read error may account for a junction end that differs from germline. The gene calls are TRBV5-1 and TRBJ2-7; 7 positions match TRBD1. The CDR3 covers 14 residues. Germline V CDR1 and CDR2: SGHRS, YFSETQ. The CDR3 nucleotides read TGCGCCAGCAGCCGTAGGGACAGCAACTACGAGCAGCACTTC. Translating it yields CASSRRDSNYEQHF.

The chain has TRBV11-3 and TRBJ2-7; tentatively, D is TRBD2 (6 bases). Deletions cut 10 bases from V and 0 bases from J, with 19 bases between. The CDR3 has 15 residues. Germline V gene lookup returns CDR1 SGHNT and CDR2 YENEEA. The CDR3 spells CANSASVLPSYEQYF. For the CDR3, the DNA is TGTGCCAACTCGGCTAGCGTCCTACCCTCCTACGAGCAGTACTTC.

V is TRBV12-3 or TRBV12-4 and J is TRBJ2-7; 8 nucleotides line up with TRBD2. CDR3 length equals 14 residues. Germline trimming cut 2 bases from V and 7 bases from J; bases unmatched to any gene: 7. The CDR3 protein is CASSLKAGVAEQYF. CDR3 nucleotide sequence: TGTGCCAGCAGTTTAAAAGCGGGAGTCGCGGAGCAGTACTTC.

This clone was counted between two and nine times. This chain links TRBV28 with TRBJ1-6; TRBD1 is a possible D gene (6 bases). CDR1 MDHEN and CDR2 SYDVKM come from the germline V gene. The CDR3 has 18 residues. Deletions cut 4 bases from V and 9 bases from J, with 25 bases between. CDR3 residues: CASSSHGFVTQGGSPLHF. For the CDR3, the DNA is TGTGCCAGCAGTTCACATGGGTTCGTGACACAAGGGGGTTCACCCCTCCACTTT.

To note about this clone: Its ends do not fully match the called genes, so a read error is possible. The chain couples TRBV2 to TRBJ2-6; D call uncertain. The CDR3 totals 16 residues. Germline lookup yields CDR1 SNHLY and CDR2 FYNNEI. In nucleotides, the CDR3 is TGTTCCAGCAGCGACGGGTCTGTGGCTGGGGCCAACGTCCTGACTTTC. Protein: CSSSDGSVAGANVLTF.

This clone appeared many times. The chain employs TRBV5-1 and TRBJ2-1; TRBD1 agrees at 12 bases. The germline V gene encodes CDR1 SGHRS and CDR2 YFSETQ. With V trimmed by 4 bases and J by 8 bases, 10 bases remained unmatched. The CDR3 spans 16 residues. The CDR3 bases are TGCGCCAGCAGCCTTACCGGGACAGGGGGCTGGGATGAGCAGTTCTTC. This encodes CASSLTGTGGWDEQFF.

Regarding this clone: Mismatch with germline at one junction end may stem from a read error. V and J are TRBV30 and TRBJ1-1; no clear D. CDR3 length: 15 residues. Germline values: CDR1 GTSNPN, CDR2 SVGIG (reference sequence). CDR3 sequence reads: CAWSPERQVHTEALF. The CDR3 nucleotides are TGTGCCTGGAGCCCAGAGAGGCAGGTGCACACTGAAGCTCTCTTT.

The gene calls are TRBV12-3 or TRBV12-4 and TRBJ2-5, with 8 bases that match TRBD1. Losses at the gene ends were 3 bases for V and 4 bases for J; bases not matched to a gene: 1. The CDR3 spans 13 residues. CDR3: CASSFGQGETQYF. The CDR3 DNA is TGTGCCAGCAGTTTTGGACAGGGAGAGACCCAGTACTTC.

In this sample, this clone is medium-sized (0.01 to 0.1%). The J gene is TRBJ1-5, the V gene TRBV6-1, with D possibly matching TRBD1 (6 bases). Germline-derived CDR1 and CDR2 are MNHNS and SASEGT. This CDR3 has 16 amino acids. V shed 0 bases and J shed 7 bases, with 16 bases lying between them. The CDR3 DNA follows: TGTGCCAGCAGTGAAGCTTGGCCGGGGGCACGGCAGCCCCAGCATTTT. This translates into CASSEAWPGARQPQHF.

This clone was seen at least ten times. For the CDR3, the DNA is TGTGCCAGCAGCCCCACAGTATCCGAAGCTTTCTTT. It specifies CASSPTVSEAFF. The rearrangement uses TRBV11-2 and TRBJ1-1; D gene ambiguous. The CDR3 totals 12 residues. The V end was cut by 5 bases, the J end by 8 bases, with 12 bases between. From germline, CDR1 is SGHAT and CDR2 FQNNGV.

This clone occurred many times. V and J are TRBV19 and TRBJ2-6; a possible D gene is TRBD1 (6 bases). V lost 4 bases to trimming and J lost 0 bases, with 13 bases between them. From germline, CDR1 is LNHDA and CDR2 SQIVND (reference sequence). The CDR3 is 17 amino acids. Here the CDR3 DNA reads TGTGCCAGTAGTAGAGACAGGCCGGCCTCTGGGGCCAACGTCCTGACTTTC. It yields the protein CASSRDRPASGANVLTF.